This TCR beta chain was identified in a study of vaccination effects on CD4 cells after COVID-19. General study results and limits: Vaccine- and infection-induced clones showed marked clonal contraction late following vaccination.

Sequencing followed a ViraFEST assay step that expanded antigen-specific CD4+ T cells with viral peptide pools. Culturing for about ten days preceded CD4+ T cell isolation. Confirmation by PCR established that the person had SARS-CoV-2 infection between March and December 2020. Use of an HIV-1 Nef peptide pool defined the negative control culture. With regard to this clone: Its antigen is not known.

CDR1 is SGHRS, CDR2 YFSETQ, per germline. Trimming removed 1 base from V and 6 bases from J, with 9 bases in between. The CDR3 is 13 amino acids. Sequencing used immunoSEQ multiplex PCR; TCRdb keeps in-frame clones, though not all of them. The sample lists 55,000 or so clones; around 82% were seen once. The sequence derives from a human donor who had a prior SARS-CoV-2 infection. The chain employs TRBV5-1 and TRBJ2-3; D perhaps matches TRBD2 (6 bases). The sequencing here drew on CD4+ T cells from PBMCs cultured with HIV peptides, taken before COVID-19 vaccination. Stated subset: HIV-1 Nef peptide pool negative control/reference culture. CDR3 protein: CASSLSGVDTQYF. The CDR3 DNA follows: TGCGCCAGCAGCTTGTCGGGAGTGGATACGCAGTATTTT.